This T cell receptor beta chain was documented in a study of blood T cell repertoires in COVID-19. At the level of the study: The United States, Italy and Spain were the sources of the acute and convalescent COVID-19 samples. T cells, B-cell-depleted T cells, or PBMCs supplied cDNA or gDNA.

Trimming took off 5 bases at V and 0 bases at J, with 10 bases between the two ends. The CDR3 runs 14 residues. Germline lookup yields CDR1 LNHDA and CDR2 SQIVND (reference sequence). Original processing notes: Amplifying reference gene primers gave estimates of nucleated cell counts. Assay: immunoSEQ multiplex PCR; the TCRdb copy retains only in-frame clones and omits some. That table gives V, J and clone size, and the DNA gave D and trimming. Of approximately 280,000 clones listed, approximately 83% are singletons. The chain is built from TRBV19 and TRBJ1-1, with a weak D call TRBD1 (5 bases). Sequenced input: peripheral blood. This sequence was found in a woman between 70 and 85 years old with acute or convalescent COVID-19. In DNA, the CDR3 is TGTGCCAGTAGTGCCCGACAGATGAACACTGAAGCTTTCTTT. Translated, it gives CASSARQMNTEAFF. Supplemented by reference TRBV19 and TRBJ1-1, the full variable domain reads DGGITQSPKYLFRKEGQNVTLSCEQNLNHDAMYWYRQDPGQGLRLIYYSQIVNDFQKGDIAEGYSVSREKKESFPLTVTSAQKNPTAFYLCASSARQMNTEAFFGQGTRLTVV.